This T cell receptor beta chain was identified in a study of read filtering for tumor transcriptome and immune sequencing. The germline gives CDR1 SGHNT, CDR2 YYREEE (reference sequence). The CDR3 is 12 residues long. The germline V and J ends were trimmed by 2 bases and 6 bases, with 6 bases remaining between them. Regarding the study as a whole: Compared with RNA-seq, IR-seq gave much higher clonotype depth and reliability. Dropping single-read clonotypes raised IR-seq and RNA-seq shared-clonotype correlation.

This library used roughly 370 ng RNA and molecular barcoded adaptors spanning alpha/delta and beta/gamma chains. Each CDR3 protein is one row after TCRdb ran MiXCR on the reads. Found here are roughly 130,000 distinct CDR3 sequences, 10% to 15% of them singletons; the top ten hold about 11%. This clonotype was seen many times. Its antigen is still unknown. Sequenced sample: a population of CD138-negative cells sorted from bone marrow. This TCR came from a donor at least 40 years old with multiple myeloma. V gene TRBV5-4 combines with J gene TRBJ2-1; D possibly matches TRBD1 or TRBD2 (5 bases each). The CDR3 DNA sequence: TGTGCCAGCAGCTTCGGGACCAATGAGCAGTTCTTC. Translated, it gives CASSFGTNEQFF.